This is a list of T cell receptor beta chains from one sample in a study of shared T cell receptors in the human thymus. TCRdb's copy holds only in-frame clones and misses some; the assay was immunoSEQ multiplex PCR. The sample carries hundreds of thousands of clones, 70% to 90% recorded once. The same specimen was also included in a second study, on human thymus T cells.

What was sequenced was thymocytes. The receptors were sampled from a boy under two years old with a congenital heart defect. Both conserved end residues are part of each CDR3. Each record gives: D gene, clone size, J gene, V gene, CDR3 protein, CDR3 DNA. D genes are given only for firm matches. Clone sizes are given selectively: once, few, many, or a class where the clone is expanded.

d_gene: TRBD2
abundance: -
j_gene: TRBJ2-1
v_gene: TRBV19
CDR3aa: CASSMLAGNEQFF
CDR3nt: TGTGCCAGTAGTATGCTAGCGGGTAATGAGCAGTTCTTC

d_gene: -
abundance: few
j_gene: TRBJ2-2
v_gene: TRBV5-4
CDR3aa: CASLRANTGELFF
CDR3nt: TGTGCCAGCCTCCGGGCGAACACCGGGGAGCTGTTTTTT

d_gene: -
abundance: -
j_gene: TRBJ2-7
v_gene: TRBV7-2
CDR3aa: CASSFSTGSSYEQYF
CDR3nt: TGTGCCAGCAGCTTCTCCACGGGAAGCTCCTACGAGCAGTACTTC

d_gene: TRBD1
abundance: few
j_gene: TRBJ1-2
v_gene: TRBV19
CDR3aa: CASSTTGMANYGYTF
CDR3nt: TGTGCCAGTAGTACGACAGGGATGGCTAACTATGGCTACACCTTC

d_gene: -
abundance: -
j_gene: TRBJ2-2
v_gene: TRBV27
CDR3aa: CASSFGLNTGELFF
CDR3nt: TGTGCCAGCAGTTTTGGACTGAACACCGGGGAGCTGTTTTTT

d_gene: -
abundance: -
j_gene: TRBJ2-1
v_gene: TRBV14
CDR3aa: CASSHKGLAPNEQFF
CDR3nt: TGTGCCAGCAGCCACAAGGGTCTAGCCCCCAATGAGCAGTTCTTC

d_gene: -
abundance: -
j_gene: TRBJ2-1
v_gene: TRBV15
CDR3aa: CATTKGGSSYNEQFF
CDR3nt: TGTGCCACCACCAAGGGGGGGAGCTCCTACAATGAGCAGTTCTTC

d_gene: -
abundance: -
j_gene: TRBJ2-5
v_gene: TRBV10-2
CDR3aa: CASTRETQETQYF
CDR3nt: TGCGCCAGCACCCGGGAGACCCAAGAGACCCAGTACTTC

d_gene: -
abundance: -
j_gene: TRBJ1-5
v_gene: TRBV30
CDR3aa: CAWSPGKLNQPQHF
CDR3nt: TGTGCCTGGAGTCCGGGAAAACTCAATCAGCCCCAGCATTTT

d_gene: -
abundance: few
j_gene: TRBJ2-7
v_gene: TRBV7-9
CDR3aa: CASSFVYEQYF
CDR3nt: TGTGCCAGCAGCTTCGTATACGAGCAGTACTTC

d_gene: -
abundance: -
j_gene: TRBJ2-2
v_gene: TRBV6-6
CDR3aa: CASRNTGELFF
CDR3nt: TGTGCCAGCCGGAACACCGGGGAGCTGTTTTTT